Listed below are T cell receptor beta chains from one sample, sequenced in a study of blood T cell repertoires in COVID-19. Clones were read by immunoSEQ multiplex PCR, and TCRdb kept only the in-frame ones, dropping some. Found here are some 500,000 clones, around 89% of them singletons; the top ten hold approximately 1.8%. Source material: PBMCs or T cells enriched from blood (not recorded which). These receptors were obtained from a woman aged 40 to 50 who had recovered from COVID-19. The CDR3 runs from the conserved cysteine through the conserved F or W. D genes are given only for firm matches. The listing skips clone size in some rows; elsewhere it reads once, few, many or a size class.

D gene,clone size,V gene,J gene,CDR3 DNA,CDR3 protein
TRBD1,few,TRBV11-2,TRBJ2-1,TGTGCCAGCAGCCCCGGACAGGCAGCCTACAATGAGCAGTTCTTC,CASSPGQAAYNEQFF
.,.,TRBV28,TRBJ1-2,TGTGCCAGCAGTTTCGTCCTAAGACAGAGTAACTATGGCTACACCTTC,CASSFVLRQSNYGYTF
.,.,TRBV29-1,TRBJ1-2,TGCAGCGTCGGGGGGTATGGCTACACCTTC,CSVGGYGYTF
TRBD2,.,TRBV5-1,TRBJ2-2,TGCGCCAGCAGCTTGGCCGTGACTAGCGGCACCGGGGAGCTGTTTTTT,CASSLAVTSGTGELFF
TRBD2,.,TRBV19,TRBJ2-5,TGTGCCAGTAGTCCAACGGGGGGGTTAGCGGGAATCCAAGAGACCCAGTACTTC,CASSPTGGLAGIQETQYF
.,.,TRBV29-1,TRBJ2-1,TGCAGCGTCAACAGCGGGACAGGTGAGCAGTTCTTC,CSVNSGTGEQFF
.,.,TRBV7-8,TRBJ2-4,TGTGCCAGCAGCTTAGCGGAGGTTTTAGGAGCCAAAAACATTCAGTACTTC,CASSLAEVLGAKNIQYF
.,.,TRBV5-5,TRBJ1-1,TGTGCCAGCAGCCCCCTGGGGGGGACCACTGAAGCTTTCTTT,CASSPLGGTTEAFF
.,.,TRBV12-3/TRBV12-4,TRBJ2-2,TGTGCCAGCAGTTTTGTATCCGGCGGGGAGCTGTTTTTT,CASSFVSGGELFF
TRBD2,few,TRBV7-6,TRBJ2-7,TGTGCCAGCAGCGTAGGACTAGCGGGAGGGCACGAGCAGTACTTC,CASSVGLAGGHEQYF
TRBD2,once,TRBV4-3,TRBJ2-3,TGCGCCAGCAGCCAAGGAACGAGCGGGAGGGCTCTTTGGGATACGCAGTATTTT,CASSQGTSGRALWDTQYF
TRBD1,.,TRBV19,TRBJ1-3,TGTGCCAGTAGCCGGGACAGGGCCTCTGGAAACACCATATATTTT,CASSRDRASGNTIYF
TRBD1,.,TRBV9,TRBJ1-1,TGTGCCAGCAGCGTCACCGCCGGGACAGGGGGCACTGAAGCTTTCTTT,CASSVTAGTGGTEAFF
.,few,TRBV24-1,TRBJ1-5,TGTGCCACCAGTGATACAGGGCGCAGCAATCAGCCCCAGCATTTT,CATSDTGRSNQPQHF
.,.,TRBV10-1,TRBJ2-1,TGCGCCAGCAGTGTGAGCAGAGGGTATGAGCAGTTCTTC,CASSVSRGYEQFF
.,.,TRBV7-9,TRBJ2-7,TGTGCCAGCAGCTCTAAGGGGGTCCTGTACGAGCAGTACTTC,CASSSKGVLYEQYF
.,.,TRBV7-9,TRBJ1-2,TGTGCCAGCAGCGAGGACAAGACCTATGGCTACACCTTC,CASSEDKTYGYTF
.,.,TRBV6-2/TRBV6-3,TRBJ1-1,TGTGCCAGCAGTTACCGGGGTGAAGCTTTCTTT,CASSYRGEAFF
.,.,TRBV7-2,TRBJ2-5,TGTGCCAGCAGCTTAGCGCGGCAAGAGACCCAGTACTTC,CASSLARQETQYF
.,once,TRBV2,TRBJ2-1,TGTGCCAGCTCAACTCCTAGCCTCCGCGGGAATGAGCAGTTCTTC,CASSTPSLRGNEQFF
.,.,TRBV3-1/TRBV3-2,TRBJ1-1,TGTGCCAGCAGCAAACAGCAATCCCAGTACACTGAAGCTTTCTTT,CASSKQQSQYTEAFF
TRBD1,.,TRBV7-2,TRBJ2-5,TGTGCCAGCACCCCAGGGGGTAACCAAGAGACCCAGTACTTC,CASTPGGNQETQYF
.,once,TRBV18,TRBJ2-3,TGTGCCAGCTCACCAGGGGGGAGTTCGACAGATACGCAGTATTTT,CASSPGGSSTDTQYF
TRBD1,.,TRBV7-2,TRBJ1-1,TGTGCCAGCAGCTTAGCGCTTACAGGGGGCGAGAACACTGAAGCTTTCTTT,CASSLALTGGENTEAFF
.,.,TRBV5-1,TRBJ1-4,TGCGCCAGCGGGAGGGGTTCTAATGAAAAACTGTTTTTT,CASGRGSNEKLFF
.,once,TRBV7-2,TRBJ1-1,TGTGCCAGCAGCCCCTGGCCCGGCGGGACTGAAGCTTTCTTT,CASSPWPGGTEAFF
TRBD1,.,TRBV18,TRBJ2-7,TGTGCCAGCTCACCACGGGACAGGGGTTACGAGCAGTACTTC,CASSPRDRGYEQYF
TRBD2,.,TRBV19,TRBJ2-1,TGTGCCAGTCGGACCCACGGCGGGAGGGGTAGGGATGAGCAGTTCTTC,CASRTHGGRGRDEQFF
.,.,TRBV6-1,TRBJ2-2,TGTGCCAGCAGTGACAAATACACCGGGGAGCTGTTTTTT,CASSDKYTGELFF
TRBD1,.,TRBV4-3,TRBJ1-4,TGCGCCAGCAGCCAAGATCCAGGGACAGGGGGTGAAAAACTGTTTTTT,CASSQDPGTGGEKLFF
TRBD2,.,TRBV5-1,TRBJ2-1,TGCGCCAGCAGCTTGTCTAGCGGGGAACACAATGAGCAGTTCTTC,CASSLSSGEHNEQFF
TRBD2,.,TRBV6-5,TRBJ2-1,TGTGCCAGCAGTTACGGACTAGCGGGAAGTGAGCAGTTCTTC,CASSYGLAGSEQFF
.,.,TRBV19,TRBJ1-2,TGTGCCAGTAGTATAGGATTGGACAGCGGCTATGGCTACACCTTC,CASSIGLDSGYGYTF
TRBD1,.,TRBV3-1/TRBV3-2,TRBJ1-2,TGTGCCAGCAGCCAGGAAGGGACAGGGGAAAATGGCTACACCTTC,CASSQEGTGENGYTF
TRBD1,.,TRBV5-8,TRBJ1-1,TGTGCCAGCAACCACAGGGGGCGGGATGAAGCTTTCTTT,CASNHRGRDEAFF
TRBD1,.,TRBV9,TRBJ2-7,TGTGCCAGCAGCGTAGCCGGGACAGGGTTGAGCGAGCAGTACTTC,CASSVAGTGLSEQYF
TRBD2,.,TRBV11-2,TRBJ2-7,TGTGCCAGCAGCTTAGCCCTAGCGGGGTACTACGAGCAGTACTTC,CASSLALAGYYEQYF
.,.,TRBV6-2/TRBV6-3,TRBJ1-4,TGTGCCAGCAGTTACAACTTGGGCAGGGCGGACACTAATGAAAAACTGTTTTTT,CASSYNLGRADTNEKLFF
.,.,TRBV19,TRBJ1-4,TGTGCCAGTAGTATCGGTCGCCGGAATGAAAAACTGTTTTTT,CASSIGRRNEKLFF
.,.,TRBV19,TRBJ1-5,TGTGCCAGTAGCTTTAACAGGGATAGCAATCAGCCCCAGCATTTT,CASSFNRDSNQPQHF
.,.,TRBV5-4,TRBJ2-5,TGTGCCAGCAGCCCGGGGGGCCGAGTCGAAGGGACCCAGTACTTC,CASSPGGRVEGTQYF
.,.,TRBV18,TRBJ2-1,TGTGCCAGCTCACCATGGAGGGGCAGTGGCTCCTACAATGAGCAGTTCTTC,CASSPWRGSGSYNEQFF
TRBD1,.,TRBV10-3,TRBJ1-5,TGTGCCATCAGTGAGAACAGGGGGCTCGGGAATCAGCCCCAGCATTTT,CAISENRGLGNQPQHF
TRBD1,.,TRBV9,TRBJ1-1,TGTGCCAGCAGCTTCGGACAGGGAGATACTGAAGCTTTCTTT,CASSFGQGDTEAFF
.,.,TRBV11-2,TRBJ2-1,TGTGCCAGCAGCTTAGCCCCCAGGGGTAGCAATGAGCAGTTCTTC,CASSLAPRGSNEQFF
.,.,TRBV7-9,TRBJ1-2,TGTGCCAGCAGCTTTTCGGCAAGCGCTAACTATGGCTACACCTTC,CASSFSASANYGYTF
TRBD1,.,TRBV28,TRBJ2-2,TGTGCCAGCAGTGGGCTGGACAGGGGGAGCGGGGAGCTGTTTTTT,CASSGLDRGSGELFF
.,once,TRBV24-1,TRBJ1-2,TGTGCCACCAGTGACCCTAGGGGCTACACCTTC,CATSDPRGYTF
TRBD2,once,TRBV7-9,TRBJ2-1,TGTGCCAGCAGCTTAGTATCTTGGCTAGCGGGAAAGCAGTTCTTC,CASSLVSWLAGKQFF
TRBD2,.,TRBV28,TRBJ2-4,TGTGCCAGCAGAAATAGCGGGAGGTTAGGACTAGCCAAAAACATTCAGTACTTC,CASRNSGRLGLAKNIQYF
.,.,TRBV5-1,TRBJ1-1,TGCGCCAGCAGCCCGGCGGGGGGGCTGAACACTGAAGCTTTCTTT,CASSPAGGLNTEAFF
TRBD1,few,TRBV2,TRBJ1-5,TGTGCCAGCGACGACAGGGCTCAGCCCCAGCATTTT,CASDDRAQPQHF
TRBD2,.,TRBV7-2,TRBJ2-1,TGTGCCAGCAGCCGGACTAGCGGGAAGGCCGAGCAGTTCTTC,CASSRTSGKAEQFF
TRBD1,.,TRBV19,TRBJ1-2,TGTGCCAGTAGTATCCTGGGACAGGTTAACTATGGCTACACCTTC,CASSILGQVNYGYTF
.,few,TRBV12-3/TRBV12-4,TRBJ1-2,TGTGCCAGCAGCCCCGGGTGGGGCTACACCTTC,CASSPGWGYTF
TRBD2,.,TRBV7-2,TRBJ2-7,TGTGCCAGCAGCTTCTCCAGCGGGAGGGCGCCCTACGAGCAGTACTTC,CASSFSSGRAPYEQYF
.,.,TRBV19,TRBJ1-5,TGTGCCAGTAGTATGGCAGCAGGGCGAGTGAATCAGCCCCAGCATTTT,CASSMAAGRVNQPQHF